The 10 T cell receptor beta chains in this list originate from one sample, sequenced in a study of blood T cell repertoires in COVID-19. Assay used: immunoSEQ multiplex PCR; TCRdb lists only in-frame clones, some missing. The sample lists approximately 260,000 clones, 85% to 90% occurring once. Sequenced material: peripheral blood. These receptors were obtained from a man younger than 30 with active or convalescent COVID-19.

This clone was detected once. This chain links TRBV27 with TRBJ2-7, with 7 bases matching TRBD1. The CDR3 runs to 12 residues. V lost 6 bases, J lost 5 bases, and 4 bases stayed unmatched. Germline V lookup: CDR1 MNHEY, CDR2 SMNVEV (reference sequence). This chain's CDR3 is CASSSTGDEQYF. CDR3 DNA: TGTGCCAGCAGCTCCACAGGGGACGAGCAGTACTTC.

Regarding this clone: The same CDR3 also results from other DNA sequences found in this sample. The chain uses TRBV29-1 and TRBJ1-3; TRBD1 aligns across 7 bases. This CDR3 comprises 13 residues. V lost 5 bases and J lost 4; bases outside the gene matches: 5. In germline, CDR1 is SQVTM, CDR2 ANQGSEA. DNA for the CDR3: TGCAGCGTTCAGACAGGGACCGGAAACACCATATATTTT. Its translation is CSVQTGTGNTIYF.

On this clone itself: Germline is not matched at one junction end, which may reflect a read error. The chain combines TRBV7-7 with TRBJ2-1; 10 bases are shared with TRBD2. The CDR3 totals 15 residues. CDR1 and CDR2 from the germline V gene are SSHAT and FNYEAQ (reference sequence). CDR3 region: CASSVGTSEYNEQFF. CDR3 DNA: TGTGCTAGCAGCGTCGGGACTAGCGAGTACAATGAGCAGTTCTTC.

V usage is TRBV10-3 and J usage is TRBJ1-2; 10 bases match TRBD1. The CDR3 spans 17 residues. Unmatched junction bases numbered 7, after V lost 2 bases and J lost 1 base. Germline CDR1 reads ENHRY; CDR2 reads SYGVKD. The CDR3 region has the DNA TGTGCCATCAGTGAGCCCAAGGGGACAGGGGTTAACTATGGCTACACCTTC. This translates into CAISEPKGTGVNYGYTF.

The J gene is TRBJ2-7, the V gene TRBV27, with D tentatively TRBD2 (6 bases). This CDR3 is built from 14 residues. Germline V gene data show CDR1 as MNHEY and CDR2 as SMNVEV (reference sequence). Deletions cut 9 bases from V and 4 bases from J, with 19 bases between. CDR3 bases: TGTGCCAGTGGCGGGGTGGGGGGTCGGTACGAGCAGTACTTC. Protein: CASGGVGGRYEQYF.

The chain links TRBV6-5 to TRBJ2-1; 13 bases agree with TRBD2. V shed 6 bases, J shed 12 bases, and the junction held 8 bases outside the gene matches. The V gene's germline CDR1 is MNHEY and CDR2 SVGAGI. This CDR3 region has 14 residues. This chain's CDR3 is CASRTGLAGAWQFF. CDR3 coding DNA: TGTGCCAGCAGGACCGGACTAGCGGGGGCTTGGCAGTTCTTC.

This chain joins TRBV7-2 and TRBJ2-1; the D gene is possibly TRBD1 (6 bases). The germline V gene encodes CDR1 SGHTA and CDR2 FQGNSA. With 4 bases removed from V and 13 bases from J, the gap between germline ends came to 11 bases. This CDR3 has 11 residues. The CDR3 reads CASSSNRDQFF. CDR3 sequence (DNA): TGTGCCAGCAGCTCGAACAGGGATCAGTTCTTC.

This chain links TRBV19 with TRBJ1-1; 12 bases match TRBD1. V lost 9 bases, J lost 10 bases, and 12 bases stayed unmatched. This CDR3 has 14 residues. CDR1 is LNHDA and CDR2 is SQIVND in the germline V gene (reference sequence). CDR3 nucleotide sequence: TGTGCCAGCCTCCCCGGGGGGACAGGGGGCACAGCTTTCTTT. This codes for CASLPGGTGGTAFF. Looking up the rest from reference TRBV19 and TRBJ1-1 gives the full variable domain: DGGITQSPKYLFRKEGQNVTLSCEQNLNHDAMYWYRQDPGQGLRLIYYSQIVNDFQKGDIAEGYSVSREKKESFPLTVTSAQKNPTAFYLCASLPGGTGGTAFFGQGTRLTVV.

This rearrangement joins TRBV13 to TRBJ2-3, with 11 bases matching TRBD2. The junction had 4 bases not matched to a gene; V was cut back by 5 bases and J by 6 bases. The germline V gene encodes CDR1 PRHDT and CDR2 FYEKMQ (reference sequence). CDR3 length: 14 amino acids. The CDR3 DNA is TGTGCCAGCAGCCGTAGCGGGAGGGGGGATACGCAGTATTTT. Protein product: CASSRSGRGDTQYF.

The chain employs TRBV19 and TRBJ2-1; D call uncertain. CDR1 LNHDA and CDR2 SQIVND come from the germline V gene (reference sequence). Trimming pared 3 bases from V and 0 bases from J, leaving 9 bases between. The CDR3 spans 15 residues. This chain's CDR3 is CASSIGQVSYNEQFF. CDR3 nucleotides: TGTGCCAGTAGTATTGGCCAGGTCTCCTACAATGAGCAGTTCTTC.